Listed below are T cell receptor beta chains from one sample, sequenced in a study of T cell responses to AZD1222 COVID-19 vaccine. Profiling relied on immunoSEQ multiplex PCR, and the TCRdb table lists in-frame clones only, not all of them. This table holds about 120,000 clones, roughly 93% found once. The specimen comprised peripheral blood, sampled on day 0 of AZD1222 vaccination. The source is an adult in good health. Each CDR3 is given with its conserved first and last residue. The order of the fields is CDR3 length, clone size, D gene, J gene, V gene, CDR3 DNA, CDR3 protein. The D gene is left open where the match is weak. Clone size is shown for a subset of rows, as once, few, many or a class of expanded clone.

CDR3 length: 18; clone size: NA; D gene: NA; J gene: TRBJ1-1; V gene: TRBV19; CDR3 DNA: TGTGCCAGTAGTATAGATCGGTTGGGGGCGCAAATGAACACTGAAGCTTTCTTT; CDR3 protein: CASSIDRLGAQMNTEAFF
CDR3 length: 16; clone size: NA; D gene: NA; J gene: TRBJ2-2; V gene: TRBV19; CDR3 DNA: TGTGCCAGTAGTATGAGGGGAGAGCAAAACACCGGGGAGCTGTTTTTT; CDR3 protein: CASSMRGEQNTGELFF
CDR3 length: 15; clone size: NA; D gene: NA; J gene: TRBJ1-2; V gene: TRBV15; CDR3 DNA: TGTGCCACCAGCAGAGGGTTCGCCAGGGACTATGGCTACACCTTC; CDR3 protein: CATSRGFARDYGYTF
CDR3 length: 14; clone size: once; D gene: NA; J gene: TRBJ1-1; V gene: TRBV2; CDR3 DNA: TGTGCCAGCACTGTACAGCGCGGGAACACTGAAGCTTTCTTT; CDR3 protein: CASTVQRGNTEAFF
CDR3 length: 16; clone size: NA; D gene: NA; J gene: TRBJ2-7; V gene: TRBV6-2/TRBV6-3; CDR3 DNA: TGTGCCAGCCGCCTCGGATATGGGCAGGGAACCTACGAGCAGTACTTC; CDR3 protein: CASRLGYGQGTYEQYF
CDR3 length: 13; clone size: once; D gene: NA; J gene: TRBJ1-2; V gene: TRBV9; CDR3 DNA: TGTGCCAGCAGCGTAGACGGCCGGTATGGCTACACCTTC; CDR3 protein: CASSVDGRYGYTF
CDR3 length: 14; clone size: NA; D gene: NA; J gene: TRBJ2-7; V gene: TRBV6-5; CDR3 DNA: TGTGCCAGCAGCATACAGGCCCACTCCTACGAGCAGTACTTC; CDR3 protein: CASSIQAHSYEQYF
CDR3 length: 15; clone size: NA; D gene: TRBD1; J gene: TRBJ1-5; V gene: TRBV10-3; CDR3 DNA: TGTGCCATCAGTGACGGGACAGCTAGCAATCAGCCCCAGCATTTT; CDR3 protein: CAISDGTASNQPQHF
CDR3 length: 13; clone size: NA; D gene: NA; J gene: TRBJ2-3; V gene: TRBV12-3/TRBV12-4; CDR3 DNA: TGTGCCAGCAGTCCGCCCTTTGGGCGAACGCAGTATTTT; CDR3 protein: CASSPPFGRTQYF
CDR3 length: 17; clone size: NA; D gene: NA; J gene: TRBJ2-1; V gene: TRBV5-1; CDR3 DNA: TGCGCCAGCAGTTTGGTGGTCCCGTTCGACTCCTACAATGAGCAGTTCTTC; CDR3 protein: CASSLVVPFDSYNEQFF
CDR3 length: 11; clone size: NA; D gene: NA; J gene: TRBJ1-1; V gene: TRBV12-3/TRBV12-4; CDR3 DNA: TGTGCCAGCAGCCGGGGCACTGAAGCTTTCTTT; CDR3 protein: CASSRGTEAFF
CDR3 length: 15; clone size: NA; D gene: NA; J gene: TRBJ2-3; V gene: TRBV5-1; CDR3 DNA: TGCGCCAGCAGCTTGCCCAGGCAACGCACAGATACGCAGTATTTT; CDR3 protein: CASSLPRQRTDTQYF
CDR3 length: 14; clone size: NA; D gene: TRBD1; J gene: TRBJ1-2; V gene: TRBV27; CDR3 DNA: TGTGCCAGCAGCTTGAGGACAGGAAGGAATGGCTACACCTTC; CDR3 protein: CASSLRTGRNGYTF
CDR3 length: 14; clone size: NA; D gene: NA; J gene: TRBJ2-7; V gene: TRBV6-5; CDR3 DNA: TGTGCCAGCAGTTACGGGGAACTGATCTACGAGCAGTACTTC; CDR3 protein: CASSYGELIYEQYF
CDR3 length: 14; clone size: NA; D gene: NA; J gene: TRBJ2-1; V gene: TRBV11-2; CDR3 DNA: TGTGCCAGCAGCTTAGATCGCGGGCGGGATGAGCAGTTCTTC; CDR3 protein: CASSLDRGRDEQFF
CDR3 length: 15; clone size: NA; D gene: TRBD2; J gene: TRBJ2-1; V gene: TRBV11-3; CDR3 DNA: TGTGCCAGCAGCGGGGTGGCTAGCGGGAGAGGTGAGCAGTTCTTC; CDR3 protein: CASSGVASGRGEQFF
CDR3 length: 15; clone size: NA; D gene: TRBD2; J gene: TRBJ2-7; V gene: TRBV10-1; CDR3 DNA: TGCGCCAGCAGTGAGGGACTAGCGGGAGCCTACGAGCAGTACTTC; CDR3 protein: CASSEGLAGAYEQYF
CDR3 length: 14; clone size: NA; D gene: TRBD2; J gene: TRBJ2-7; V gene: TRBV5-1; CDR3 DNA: TGCGCCAGCAGCTTGGGGCTAGCGGTACGAGAGCAGTACTTC; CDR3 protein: CASSLGLAVREQYF
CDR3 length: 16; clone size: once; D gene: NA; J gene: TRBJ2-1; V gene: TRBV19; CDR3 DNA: TGTGCCAGTAGTATAGTGTTGACAGACTCCTACAATGAGCAGTTCTTC; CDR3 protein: CASSIVLTDSYNEQFF
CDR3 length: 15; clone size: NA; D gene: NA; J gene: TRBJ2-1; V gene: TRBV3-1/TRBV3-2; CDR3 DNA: TGTGCCAGCAGCCAAGAGGGTCAGGGGAACAATGAGCAGTTCTTC; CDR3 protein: CASSQEGQGNNEQFF